These 6 T cell receptor beta chains originate from one sample sequenced in a study of T cells in Graves' hyperthyroidism and ophthalmopathy. RNA transcripts gave rise to amplified TCR beta CDR3 regions. The TCR CDR3 first-round RT-PCR relied on the HTBI primer set. TCRdb reanalysed the multiplex PCR reads using MiXCR and keeps one entry per CDR3 protein. Among a few hundred thousand distinct CDR3 sequences listed, approximately 44% were seen once. Sequences were obtained from peripheral blood or thyroid tissue (not recorded which). The receptors here all came from a woman in her late teens or twenties with Graves' hyperthyroidism.

The gene calls are TRBV9 and TRBJ2-2, with D possibly TRBD2 on 5 matching bases. The CDR3 sequence is 16 residues long. Germline assignment: CDR1 SGDLS and CDR2 YYNGEE. Trimming shortened V by 4 bases and J by 0 bases, and 13 bases separated the two germline ends. The CDR3 DNA sequence: TGTGCCAGCAGCTTCGGGGATAATACGAACACCGGGGAGCTGTTTTTT. It specifies CASSFGDNTNTGELFF.

This clonotype was seen many times. The chain combines TRBV9 with TRBJ1-4; no firm D call. CDR1 is SGDLS and CDR2 is YYNGEE in the germline V gene. V was pared by 4 bases and J by 6 bases, with 10 bases between. This CDR3 has 13 residues. The CDR3 nucleotides are TGTGCCAGCAGCTTGGCGTTAGATGAAAAACTGTTTTTT. Its protein product is CASSLALDEKLFF.

The V call is TRBV7-2, the J call TRBJ2-3; D is ambiguous. The germline V gene encodes CDR1 SGHTA and CDR2 FQGNSA. V was cut by 4 bases and J by 3 bases, with 8 bases left in between. This CDR3 contains 13 residues. DNA for the CDR3: TGTGCCAGCAGCTGGGTTGGTACAGATACGCAGTATTTT. It codes for CASSWVGTDTQYF.

This clonotype appeared many times. The chain couples TRBV20-1 to TRBJ1-3, with a weak D call TRBD1 (6 bases). CDR1 is DFQATT and CDR2 is SNEGSKA in the germline V gene (reference sequence). The CDR3 is 15 residues long. Trimming took off 2 bases at V and 0 bases at J, with 11 bases between the two ends. CDR3 sequence (DNA): TGCAGTGCTAGAAGGACAGAATACTCTGGAAACACCATATATTTT. Translation gives CSARRTEYSGNTIYF.

CDR3: CASSPPRGYEQYF. Written as DNA, the CDR3 is TGTGCCAGCAGCCCGCCTAGGGGGTACGAGCAGTACTTC. The genes are TRBV11-2 and TRBJ2-7, with D perhaps TRBD1 (6 bases). Germline CDR1 SGHAT, CDR2 FQNNGV. V shed 5 bases and J shed 4 bases, with 12 bases lying between them. The CDR3 is made up of 13 amino acids. Supplemented by reference TRBV11-2 and TRBJ2-7, the full variable domain reads EAGVAQSPRYKIIEKRQSVAFWCNPISGHATLYWYQQILGQGPKLLIQFQNNGVVDDSQLPKDRFSAERLKGVDSTLKIQPAKLEDSAVYLCASSPPRGYEQYFGPGTRLTVT.

In regard to this clonotype: Given a much more abundant clone one base away, this may be a read error. The V call is TRBV29-1, the J call TRBJ2-7; 14 nucleotides match TRBD2. Looked up from germline, CDR1 is SQVTM and CDR2 is ANQGSEA. The CDR3 runs 16 residues. CDR3: CSVEGTTSGRAVEQCF. The CDR3 DNA reads as TGCAGCGTTGAAGGTACGACTAGCGGGAGGGCCGTGGAGCAGTGCTTC.